Listed here are 25 T cell receptor beta chains from one sample, sequenced in a study of control samples from healthy donors and cancer patients. The repertoire was sequenced with immunoSEQ multiplex PCR; TCRdb's copy has only in-frame clones and lacks some. The repertoire includes approximately 3,000 clones, about four fifths of them detected once, and 28% sits in the top ten. Sequences were obtained from formalin-fixed, paraffin-embedded tissue. The receptors stem from a male donor with melanoma.

The CDR3 reads CASSDFGVGNEKLFF. The CDR3 DNA follows: TGTGCCAGCAGTGACTTCGGGGTGGGGAATGAAAAACTGTTTTTT. J is TRBJ1-4 and V is TRBV2; no clear D. This CDR3 comprises 15 residues. V was trimmed by 3 bases and J by 5 bases, leaving 13 bases between them. The germline V gene encodes CDR1 SNHLY and CDR2 FYNNEI. The entire variable domain, with the rest obtained from reference TRBV2 and TRBJ1-4, is as follows: EPEVTQTPSHQVTQMGQEVILRCVPISNHLYFYWYRQILGQKVEFLVSFYNNEISEKSEIFDDQFSVERPDGSNFTLKIRSTKLEDSAMYFCASSDFGVGNEKLFFGSGTQLSVL.

The chain employs TRBV6-5 and TRBJ1-6; 10 nucleotides line up with TRBD1. In germline, CDR1 is MNHEY, CDR2 SVGAGI. The CDR3 is 15 amino acids. The ends lost 2 bases at V and 7 bases at J; junction bases unmatched: 2. The CDR3 protein is CASSYGGQGNSPLHF. CDR3 DNA sequence: TGTGCCAGCAGTTACGGGGGACAGGGGAATTCACCCCTCCACTTT.

This chain links TRBV10-3 with TRBJ2-1; possibly TRBD1 for D (5 bases). Germline V gives CDR1 ENHRY, CDR2 SYGVKD. The V gene lost 6 bases and the J gene lost 11 bases, with 20 bases spanning the gap. The CDR3 runs 14 residues. CDR3 coding DNA: TGTGCCATCAGCTCTTTCCAGGGCGCCCGAAAGCAGTTCTTC. Its translation: CAISSFQGARKQFF.

The chain is built from TRBV28 and TRBJ2-3; D unclear. Looked up from germline, CDR1 is MDHEN and CDR2 is SYDVKM. V was trimmed by 6 bases and J by 4 bases, leaving 8 bases between them. The CDR3 length is 12 residues. This chain's CDR3 is CASSPLADTQYF. The CDR3 DNA sequence: TGTGCCAGCAGCCCCCTGGCAGATACGCAGTATTTT. Looking up the rest from reference TRBV28 and TRBJ2-3 gives the full variable domain: DVKVTQSSRYLVKRTGEKVFLECVQDMDHENMFWYRQDPGLGLRLIYFSYDVKMKEKGDIPEGYSVSREKKERFSLILESASTNQTSMYLCASSPLADTQYFGPGTRLTVL.

The J gene is TRBJ2-7, the V gene TRBV9, with 7 bases identical to TRBD1. Per the germline V gene, CDR1 is SGDLS and CDR2 is YYNGEE. This CDR3 contains 17 residues. Germline trimming cut 0 bases from V and 1 base from J; bases unmatched to any gene: 10. CDR3 region: CASSVGPGTVGSYEQYF. CDR3 coding DNA: TGTGCCAGCAGCGTAGGTCCCGGGACAGTAGGATCCTACGAGCAGTACTTC.

The rearrangement links TRBV28 to TRBJ1-5, with TRBD1 identical over 8 bases. Germline loops: CDR1 MDHEN, CDR2 SYDVKM. V lost 5 bases, J lost 7 bases, and 7 bases stayed unmatched. The CDR3 totals 14 residues. The CDR3 spells CASSKQGVGQPQHF. The DNA of the CDR3 is TGTGCCAGCAGTAAACAGGGGGTAGGGCAGCCCCAGCATTTT.

The V call is TRBV19, the J call TRBJ2-2, with TRBD1 matching 8 bases. The CDR3 consists of 16 residues. J lost 5 bases, V lost 4 bases, and 9 bases had no gene match. CDR1 and CDR2 (germline): LNHDA, SQIVND (reference sequence). The CDR3 DNA is TGTGCCAGTAGTACCGACAGGGGCTTCGTAACCGGGGAGCTGTTTTTT. Translating it yields CASSTDRGFVTGELFF.

The rearrangement uses TRBV4-2 and TRBJ1-3, with 7 bases aligning to TRBD1. The V and J ends lost 1 base and 3 bases, in that order; junction bases with no gene match: 3. This CDR3 comprises 15 residues. The germline V gene has CDR1 LGHNA and CDR2 YNFKEQ. CDR3 nucleotides: TGTGCCAGCAGCCAAGGCAGGGGGGGTGGAAACACCATATATTTT. It yields the protein CASSQGRGGGNTIYF.

The DNA for the CDR3 is TGTGCCACCAGTGATTCAAGCAGGGGGGGCGGCTACGAGCAGTACTTC. This sequence encodes CATSDSSRGGGYEQYF. The chain combines TRBV24-1 with TRBJ2-7; D could derive from TRBD1 or TRBD2 (7 bases each). The CDR3 length is 16 residues. Germline values: CDR1 KGHDR, CDR2 SFDVKD. The ends were cut back, 2 bases at V and 3 bases at J, with 16 bases in the middle.

For this clone: At one boundary the junction diverges from the germline segment, which might be a read error. At the DNA level, this CDR3 is encoded by other sequences in the same sample as well. The CDR3 DNA sequence: TGCGCCAGCAGTGATTTTGGGGCATGGAGCAATCAGCCCCAGCATTTT. It codes for CASSDFGAWSNQPQHF. The chain links TRBV6-1 to TRBJ1-5, with D maybe TRBD1 (5 bases). CDR3 length: 16 amino acids. Germline V lookup: CDR1 MNHNS, CDR2 SASEGT.

The chain couples TRBV19 to TRBJ1-1, with D hard to call. V was trimmed by 3 bases and J by 2 bases, leaving 16 bases between them. Germline lookup yields CDR1 LNHDA and CDR2 SQIVND (reference sequence). The CDR3 contains 16 residues. In DNA, the CDR3 is TGTGCCAGTAGTATCCCTCTTGGGGTAAGAAACACTGAAGCTTTCTTT. Translated, it gives CASSIPLGVRNTEAFF.

The J gene is TRBJ2-1, the V gene TRBV18; unclear D gene. Germline loops: CDR1 KGHSH, CDR2 LQKENI. The CDR3 contains 13 residues. V was cut by 2 bases and J by 6 bases, with 8 bases left in between. CDR3 sequence reads: CASSPFSGNEQFF. The CDR3 region has the DNA TGTGCCAGCTCACCATTTTCAGGCAATGAGCAGTTCTTC.

This chain joins TRBV19 and TRBJ1-5, with 9 bases aligning to TRBD1. The junction had 7 bases not matched to a gene; V was cut back by 6 bases and J by 4 bases. The CDR3 is made up of 15 amino acids. Per the germline V gene, CDR1 is LNHDA and CDR2 is SQIVND (reference sequence). The CDR3 DNA is TGTGCCAGTAGATCGGCCGGGACAGGGAATCAGCCCCAGCATTTT. Protein sequence: CASRSAGTGNQPQHF.

J is TRBJ2-7 and V is TRBV27, with D unclear. The CDR3 length is 15 residues. Trimming left V 2 bases short and J 7 bases short, with 18 bases between. The germline gives CDR1 MNHEY, CDR2 SMNVEV (reference sequence). The CDR3 protein is CASSLATCSTWEQYF. DNA of the CDR3: TGTGCCAGCAGTTTAGCGACCTGTTCCACCTGGGAGCAGTACTTC.

The rearrangement joins TRBV27 to TRBJ1-2; possible D gene TRBD1, 5 bases. The V end lost 5 bases, the J end lost 11 bases, and 15 bases lay between the germline ends. The CDR3 covers 12 residues. CDR1 is MNHEY, CDR2 SMNVEV, per germline (reference sequence). CDR3 coding DNA: TGTGCCAGCAGTACGCGGCAGGGCGAATACACCTTC. It translates to CASSTRQGEYTF.

V is TRBV30 and J is TRBJ2-2; no definite D call. CDR3 length equals 14 residues. The germline V and J ends were trimmed by 0 bases and 2 bases, with 7 bases remaining between them. Germline V gene data show CDR1 as GTSNPN and CDR2 as SVGIG (reference sequence). The CDR3 spells CAWSVARNTGELFF. CDR3 DNA: TGTGCCTGGAGTGTAGCTAGAAACACCGGGGAGCTGTTTTTT.

The chain is built from TRBV27 and TRBJ1-1, with no clear D. Germline CDR1 reads MNHEY; CDR2 reads SMNVEV (reference sequence). V was clipped by 3 bases and J by 6 bases, with 11 bases between them. This CDR3 is built from 13 residues. CDR3 nucleotides: TGTGCCAGCAGTTTCAGGCAATCCGCTGAAGCTTTCTTT. This gives the protein CASSFRQSAEAFF.

J is TRBJ1-4 and V is TRBV4-1; D ambiguous. Germline assignment: CDR1 MGHRA and CDR2 YSYEKL. Between the trimmed V and J ends, which lost 2 bases and 7 bases, there was a span of 14 bases. The CDR3 totals 15 residues. Written as DNA, the CDR3 is TGCGCCAGCAGCCAATCTGCAGTTGGAGGTGAAAAACTGTTTTTT. Translation: CASSQSAVGGEKLFF.

This clone was observed a single time. V is TRBV28 and J is TRBJ2-7; TRBD2 might be the D (6 bases). The germline CDR1 and CDR2 sequences are MDHEN and SYDVKM. The CDR3 is 15 residues long. Trimming removed 4 bases at V and 2 bases at J, with 15 bases between. In DNA form, the CDR3 reads TGTGCCAGCAGTTCCGTGGACTATATGACCTACGAGCAGTACTTC. Its protein product is CASSSVDYMTYEQYF.

The chain recombines TRBV11-2 with TRBJ1-4; D may be TRBD1 (5 bases). CDR3 length: 14 residues. Trimming left V 2 bases short and J 5 bases short, with 9 bases between. Germline values: CDR1 SGHAT, CDR2 FQNNGV. This CDR3 is CASSLNRGNEKLFF. The CDR3 nucleotides are TGTGCCAGCAGCTTAAACCGGGGGAATGAAAAACTGTTTTTT.

This rearrangement joins TRBV7-8 to TRBJ1-1, with a weak D call TRBD1 (6 bases). Germline V CDR1 and CDR2: SGHVS, FQNEAQ. Trimming cost V 4 bases and J 2 bases, with 14 bases left between them. The CDR3 totals 15 residues. CDR3 sequence (DNA): TGTGCCAGCAGCTATACCGGGGGCAGCAACACTGAAGCTTTCTTT. It translates to CASSYTGGSNTEAFF.

Concerning this clone itself: Other DNA sequences from this sample encode an identical CDR3 as well. The chain carries TRBV5-1 and TRBJ2-1, with D uncertain. Germline values: CDR1 SGHRS, CDR2 YFSETQ. There are 12 residues in the CDR3. Deletions cut 1 base from V and 6 bases from J, with 5 bases between. CDR3 sequence: CASSLTLNEQFF. The CDR3 coding sequence is TGCGCCAGCAGCTTGACCCTCAATGAGCAGTTCTTC.

The chain has TRBV5-1 and TRBJ2-1; tentative D call: TRBD1 (6 bases). Trimming left V 4 bases short and J 4 bases short, with 15 bases between. The CDR3 runs to 15 residues. CDR1 SGHRS and CDR2 YFSETQ come from the germline V gene. The CDR3, as DNA: TGCGCCAGCAGCGAGGTGAACAGGGAATACAATGAGCAGTTCTTC. It yields the protein CASSEVNREYNEQFF.

The chain carries TRBV18 and TRBJ1-2; D not certain. CDR1 KGHSH and CDR2 LQKENI come from the germline V gene. Trimming pared 3 bases from V and 5 bases from J, leaving 10 bases between. CDR3 length: 13 residues. In DNA, the CDR3 is TGTGCCAGCTCACCCGAGGGTTCGTATGGCTACACCTTC. This translates into CASSPEGSYGYTF.

The J gene is TRBJ2-1, the V gene TRBV11-3, with 12 bases that match TRBD2. V gave up 1 base and J gave up 0 bases; unmatched junction bases: 4. Germline V CDR1 and CDR2: SGHNT, YENEEA. The CDR3 is made up of 18 amino acids. DNA for the CDR3: TGTGCCAGCAGCTTAGCACTAGCGGGAGGTCCCTCCTACAATGAGCAGTTCTTC. Protein sequence: CASSLALAGGPSYNEQFF.